Listed below are T cell receptor beta chains from one sample, sequenced in a study of cytomegalovirus exposure and HLA in healthy donors. Assay used: immunoSEQ multiplex PCR; TCRdb lists only in-frame clones, some missing. Here the sample spans 200,000 to 250,000 clones, approximately 82% being singletons. The sample consisted of PBMCs. The receptors come from a woman between 18 and 30 years old in good health and CMV-seronegative. The conserved cysteine and the conserved F or W are not part of the CDR3 here. A D gene is named only where the DNA matches it firmly. Only part of the rows carry a size: once, few, many, or a class if the clone is expanded.

abundance	v_gene	j_gene	d_gene	CDR3aa
.	TRBV27	TRBJ1-2	.	ASSLAGLGNYGYT
.	TRBV6-5	TRBJ1-1	TRBD1	ATGQGASWAF
.	TRBV30	TRBJ1-1	TRBD1	AWRSDRGGTEAF
.	TRBV7-6	TRBJ2-1	TRBD2	ASSLAGEDEQF
.	TRBV2	TRBJ2-1	TRBD1	ASKGTGESNEQF
.	TRBV4-1	TRBJ1-5	.	ASSQVGQPQH
.	TRBV9	TRBJ2-5	TRBD1	ASSATGGYVETQY
.	TRBV19	TRBJ2-1	.	ASSYPGQGQATNEQF
.	TRBV5-1	TRBJ2-5	TRBD1	ASSLGGQRGETQY
few	TRBV30	TRBJ2-7	.	AWRAGDWGRYEQY
.	TRBV2	TRBJ2-7	.	ASSPGQGAYEQY
.	TRBV5-1	TRBJ2-2	TRBD2	ASRGIAGPGELF
.	TRBV6-1	TRBJ2-7	.	ASSDFGGKLSYEQY
.	TRBV30	TRBJ2-3	.	AWNLGTDTQY
.	TRBV5-3	TRBJ2-7	TRBD2	ARSPDEVAGTSYEQY
once	TRBV18	TRBJ1-2	TRBD1	ASSPPNRGNYGYT
.	TRBV14	TRBJ1-1	.	ASSQRKFTEAF
.	TRBV27	TRBJ1-4	TRBD1	ASSQTGVYEKLF
.	TRBV15	TRBJ1-5	.	ATSRDGRPSNQPQH
.	TRBV7-9	TRBJ2-7	.	ASSRWDLPYEQY
.	TRBV12-5	TRBJ1-5	.	ASGIIGSNQPQH
once	TRBV7-2	TRBJ2-5	.	ASSPYGRGETQY
.	TRBV29-1	TRBJ2-7	.	SVAISGVLEQY
few	TRBV18	TRBJ1-2	.	ASSPDSNYGYT
.	TRBV2	TRBJ2-3	.	ASSFATSTDTQY
.	TRBV2	TRBJ2-1	.	ASKLEMNEQF
.	TRBV10-3	TRBJ1-5	.	AISPSGSQQPQH
.	TRBV28	TRBJ1-2	TRBD1	ASSLLTGGYGYT
.	TRBV7-9	TRBJ1-1	TRBD1	ASSPTTGVNTEAF
.	TRBV18	TRBJ1-1	TRBD1	ASSPTGVAEAF
.	TRBV4-2	TRBJ2-3	TRBD1	ASSMTGDTDTQY
.	TRBV10-3	TRBJ2-2	TRBD2	AISERTSGGATGELF